This TCR beta chain was identified during a study of blood T cell repertoires in COVID-19. Study in general: COVID-19 samples, acute and convalescent, were from the United States, Italy and Spain. T cells, B-cell-depleted T cells, or PBMCs supplied cDNA or gDNA.

This clone was counted only a few times. Generated by immunoSEQ multiplex PCR, the TCRdb table keeps only in-frame clones and is missing some. The sample contains under 300,000 clones, around 85% of which appear only once. The germline gives CDR1 SGHRS, CDR2 YFSETQ. V lost 0 bases to trimming and J lost 3 bases; unmatched junction nucleotides: 4. This CDR3 is 15 amino acids long. Sequencing used peripheral blood. This sequence joins TRBV5-1 and TRBJ2-7, with 9 bases fitting TRBD1. This TCR derives from a woman older than 75 with acute or convalescent COVID-19. In DNA, the CDR3 is TGCGCCAGCAGCTTGGGCCGGGACAGGGTCTACGAGCAGTACTTC. It codes for CASSLGRDRVYEQYF.